The next 25 T cell receptor beta chains were all read from a single sample in a study of cytomegalovirus exposure and HLA in healthy donors. Primers: 60 Vbeta forward and 13 Jbeta reverse. Only in-frame clones appear in the TCRdb table, and some are missing; sequencing was by immunoSEQ multiplex PCR. The sample yields around 150,000 clones, about 80% seen once. What was sequenced was PBMCs. These receptors were collected from a man aged 25 to 40 in good health and CMV-seronegative.

V and J are TRBV2 and TRBJ2-4, with TRBD2 matching 7 bases. The ends lost 0 bases at V and 3 bases at J; junction bases unmatched: 8. The germline V gene encodes CDR1 SNHLY and CDR2 FYNNEI. CDR3 size: 17 residues. CDR3 amino acids: CASSEAGGGSVKNIQYF. In DNA form, the CDR3 reads TGTGCCAGCAGTGAAGCGGGGGGAGGGTCAGTCAAAAACATTCAGTACTTC.

The chain has TRBV11-2 and TRBJ1-1; 7 bases align to TRBD1. The V gene end was trimmed by 0 bases and the J gene end by 6 bases; junction bases not matched to a gene: 1. The CDR3 runs to 13 residues. CDR1 and CDR2 from the germline V gene are SGHAT and FQNNGV. The DNA for the CDR3 is TGTGCCAGCAGCTTAGAGACAGGGTCTGAAGCTTTCTTT. It encodes CASSLETGSEAFF.

This clone was detected only once. This chain joins TRBV2 and TRBJ1-2; D remains ambiguous. The V gene lost 8 bases and the J gene lost 4 bases, with 11 bases spanning the gap. Germline CDR1 reads SNHLY; CDR2 reads FYNNEI. This CDR3 contains 12 residues. CDR3 nucleotide sequence: TGTGCCAGCTGCGAGGAGTTCTATGGCTACACCTTC. Protein product: CASCEEFYGYTF.

This clone was observed a few times. V and J are TRBV7-2 and TRBJ2-5, with TRBD1 matching 8 bases. CDR1 is SGHTA and CDR2 is FQGNSA in the germline V gene. CDR3 size: 16 residues. The ends lost 2 bases at V and 1 base at J; junction bases unmatched: 6. Here the CDR3 reads CASSLTQGAFQETQYF. CDR3 DNA: TGTGCCAGCAGCTTAACCCAGGGGGCTTTCCAAGAGACCCAGTACTTC.

This chain connects TRBV6-5 to TRBJ2-5, with 8 bases lining up with TRBD1. V gave up 4 bases and J gave up 4 bases; unmatched junction bases: 8. This CDR3 region has 15 residues. The germline V gene has CDR1 MNHEY and CDR2 SVGAGI. The DNA of the CDR3 is TGTGCCAGCAGTTCGTCGGACAGGGACGTAGAGACCCAGTACTTC. It specifies CASSSSDRDVETQYF.

V usage is TRBV11-1 and J usage is TRBJ2-1, with TRBD2 matching 7 bases. The CDR3 runs 16 residues. CDR1 SGHAT and CDR2 FQDESV come from the germline V gene (reference sequence). V shed 1 base and J 7 bases; nucleotides not matched to a gene: 10. This CDR3 reads CASSLGITGGRNEQFF. CDR3 in DNA: TGTGCCAGCAGCTTAGGTATCACGGGAGGACGTAATGAGCAGTTCTTC.

V gene TRBV4-3 combines with J gene TRBJ2-3; D possibly corresponds to TRBD2 (6 bases). The CDR3 is 16 residues long. Germline lookup yields CDR1 LGHNA and CDR2 YSLEER. Trimming stripped 1 base from V and 0 bases from J, with 11 bases between. The CDR3 here is CASSQAGGTSTDTQYF. CDR3 sequence (DNA): TGCGCCAGCAGCCAAGCCGGGGGAACTAGCACAGATACGCAGTATTTT.

The chain recombines TRBV27 with TRBJ2-2; D remains unclear. From germline, CDR1 is MNHEY and CDR2 SMNVEV (reference sequence). Between the trimmed V and J ends, which lost 3 bases and 4 bases, there was a span of 3 bases. The CDR3 is 12 residues long. Here the CDR3 reads CASSFSTGELFF. CDR3 DNA sequence: TGTGCCAGCAGTTTCTCCACCGGGGAGCTGTTTTTT.

J is TRBJ2-3 and V is TRBV5-1; 7 nucleotides match TRBD1. The CDR3 contains 12 residues. Per germline, CDR1 SGHRS and CDR2 YFSETQ. Germline trimming cut 3 bases from V and 7 bases from J; bases unmatched to any gene: 2. The CDR3, as DNA: TGCGCCAGCAGCTCACAGGGGAATACGCAGTATTTT. Amino acids: CASSSQGNTQYF. The variable domain in full, with the rest retrieved from reference TRBV5-1 and TRBJ2-3, is KAGVTQTPRYLIKTRGQQVTLSCSPISGHRSVSWYQQTPGQGLQFLFEYFSETQRNKGNFPGRFSGRQFSNSRSEMNVSTLELGDSALYLCASSSQGNTQYFGPGTRLTVL.

The gene calls are TRBV15 and TRBJ2-3; possibly TRBD1 for D (6 bases). V was shortened by 0 bases and J by 5 bases, with 15 bases between the two germline ends. The CDR3 length is 16 residues. In germline, CDR1 is LNHNV, CDR2 YYDKDF (reference sequence). DNA for the CDR3: TGTGCCACCAGCAGAGATCCCACAGGGCGCGGAGATACGCAGTATTTT. As protein: CATSRDPTGRGDTQYF.

The gene calls are TRBV19 and TRBJ2-3; the D is unclear. From germline, CDR1 is LNHDA and CDR2 SQIVND (reference sequence). The CDR3 consists of 14 residues. Trimming stripped 4 bases from V and 2 bases from J, with 10 bases between. The CDR3 nucleotides are TGTGCCAGTAGTAATTTCCCACACACAGATACGCAGTATTTT. Translating it yields CASSNFPHTDTQYF.

This rearrangement joins TRBV9 to TRBJ2-7; D may be TRBD1 (6 bases). The CDR3 sequence is 14 residues long. Germline V gene data show CDR1 as SGDLS and CDR2 as YYNGEE. Between the trimmed V and J ends, which lost 2 bases and 3 bases, there was a span of 12 bases. The CDR3 DNA is TGTGCCAGCAGCGTGGGACAAAGGGGCTACGAGCAGTACTTC. Its translation is CASSVGQRGYEQYF.

To note about this clone: Distinct nucleotide sequences in the sample also encode this CDR3. The chain has TRBV6-5 and TRBJ1-2; 7 positions match TRBD1. Germline V gene data show CDR1 as MNHEY and CDR2 as SVGAGI. V trimming: 3 bases; J trimming: 4 bases; junction bases outside the gene matches: 5. The CDR3 is made up of 14 amino acids. The DNA for the CDR3 is TGTGCCAGCAGTTATTCCACAGGGGTCTATGGCTACACCTTC. Translation gives CASSYSTGVYGYTF.

This sequence joins TRBV7-2 and TRBJ2-1; 10 bases agree with TRBD1. Germline V gene sequence: CDR1 SGHTA, CDR2 FQGNSA. J lost 2 bases, V lost 6 bases, and 7 bases had no gene match. CDR3 length: 16 amino acids. The CDR3 region is CASRGGGTGAYNEQFF. The CDR3 DNA sequence: TGTGCCAGCAGGGGGGGTGGGACAGGGGCCTACAATGAGCAGTTCTTC.

This clone was detected once. CDR3 nucleotide sequence: TGTGCCAGCAGTTCCCGGAATAGCTTAACAGATACGCAGTATTTT. Translated: CASSSRNSLTDTQYF. The gene calls are TRBV28 and TRBJ2-3; no definite D call. V lost 4 bases to trimming and J lost 3 bases, with 14 bases between them. Germline CDR1 and CDR2: MDHEN and SYDVKM. This CDR3 spans 15 amino acids.

V usage is TRBV11-2 and J usage is TRBJ2-7; 9 positions agree with TRBD2. The germline CDR1 and CDR2 sequences are SGHAT and FQNNGV. The CDR3 runs 14 residues. V lost 5 bases and J lost 6; bases outside the gene matches: 8. Here the CDR3 DNA reads TGTGCCAGCAGCCTTTTAGCGGGAGATGGCGAGCAGTACTTC. This sequence encodes CASSLLAGDGEQYF.

The chain combines TRBV28 with TRBJ2-4; D might be TRBD1 (6 bases). V was clipped by 1 base and J by 2 bases, with 9 bases between them. This CDR3 is built from 15 residues. CDR1 is MDHEN and CDR2 is SYDVKM in the germline V gene. The CDR3 coding sequence is TGTGCCAGCAGTTTATTAGGGGGATCCAAAAACATTCAGTACTTC. Its protein product is CASSLLGGSKNIQYF.

This chain connects TRBV28 to TRBJ1-3; TRBD1 might be the D (6 bases). Germline-derived CDR1 and CDR2 are MDHEN and SYDVKM. The CDR3 extends over 14 amino acids. V was trimmed by 7 bases and J by 0 bases, leaving 10 bases between them. CDR3 DNA: TGTGCCAGCAAAAGGACAGCCTCTGGAAACACCATATATTTT. Protein: CASKRTASGNTIYF.

The V call is TRBV19, the J call TRBJ1-1; the D is unclear. The CDR3 is 11 amino acids. Trimming left V 6 bases short and J 1 base short, with 3 bases between. The germline gives CDR1 LNHDA, CDR2 SQIVND (reference sequence). CDR3 region: CASSRNTEAFF. The CDR3 nucleotides read TGTGCCAGTAGCAGGAACACTGAAGCTTTCTTT.

The chain carries TRBV2 and TRBJ1-5; D is undetermined. Per germline, CDR1 SNHLY and CDR2 FYNNEI. V dropped 8 bases and J dropped 0 bases, with 5 bases sitting between them. The CDR3 totals 12 residues. CDR3 residues: CASSFSNQPQHF. Here the CDR3 DNA reads TGTGCCAGCTCGTTTAGCAATCAGCCCCAGCATTTT.

This clone was picked up a small number of times. This chain links TRBV5-1 with TRBJ1-1; D is ambiguous. V lost 4 bases to trimming and J lost 2 bases, with 12 bases between them. The CDR3 extends over 14 amino acids. Germline V lookup: CDR1 SGHRS, CDR2 YFSETQ. The CDR3 reads CASSPRVDNTEAFF. The DNA for the CDR3 is TGCGCCAGCAGCCCGCGGGTCGATAACACTGAAGCTTTCTTT.

The chain recombines TRBV28 with TRBJ1-5; D remains ambiguous. This CDR3 has 12 residues. Germline V CDR1 and CDR2: MDHEN, SYDVKM. CDR3 nucleotide sequence: TGTGTTTCACATCGTAGCAATCAGCCCCAGCATTTT. Translation gives CVSHRSNQPQHF.

The chain has TRBV5-4 and TRBJ2-4, with 7 bases identical to TRBD2. Looked up from germline, CDR1 is SGHNT and CDR2 is YYREEE (reference sequence). Trimming removed 0 bases from V and 1 base from J; junction bases left unmatched: 4. CDR3 length: 16 residues. The CDR3 region has the DNA TGTGCCAGCAGCTTGGGCGGGAGTGGGGCCAAAAACATTCAGTACTTC. Protein product: CASSLGGSGAKNIQYF. Using reference TRBV5-4 and TRBJ2-4 for the parts outside the CDR3, the full variable domain is ETGVTQSPTHLIKTRGQQVTLRCSSQSGHNTVSWYQQALGQGPQFIFQYYREEENGRGNFPPRFSGLQFPNYSSELNVNALELDDSALYLCASSLGGSGAKNIQYFGAGTRLSVL.

Comments on this clone: At one end, the junction sequence differs from germline, possibly due to a read error. The chain couples TRBV7-9 to TRBJ2-6; weak D call: TRBD1 (5 bases). The germline V gene has CDR1 SEHNR and CDR2 FQNEAQ (reference sequence). The CDR3 covers 15 residues. CDR3 sequence: CASSFWLSGANVLAF. The DNA for the CDR3 is TGTGCCAGCAGCTTTTGGCTCTCTGGGGCCAACGTCCTGGCTTTC. Combining the CDR3 with reference TRBV7-9 and TRBJ2-6 gives the whole variable domain DTGVSQNPRHKITKRGQNVTFRCDPISEHNRLYWYRQTLGQGPEFLTYFQNEAQLEKSRLLSDRFSAERPKGSFSTLEIQRTEQGDSAMYLCASSFWLSGANVLAFGAGSRLTVL.

A few counts support this clone. The V call is TRBV5-1, the J call TRBJ2-7, with TRBD2 as a possible D gene (5 bases). The CDR3 length is 14 residues. The V end was cut by 0 bases, the J end by 2 bases, with 9 bases between. Germline values: CDR1 SGHRS, CDR2 YFSETQ. The CDR3, as DNA: TGCGCCAGCAGCTTGGACCCCGGGACCTACGAGCAGTACTTC. Translated, it gives CASSLDPGTYEQYF.